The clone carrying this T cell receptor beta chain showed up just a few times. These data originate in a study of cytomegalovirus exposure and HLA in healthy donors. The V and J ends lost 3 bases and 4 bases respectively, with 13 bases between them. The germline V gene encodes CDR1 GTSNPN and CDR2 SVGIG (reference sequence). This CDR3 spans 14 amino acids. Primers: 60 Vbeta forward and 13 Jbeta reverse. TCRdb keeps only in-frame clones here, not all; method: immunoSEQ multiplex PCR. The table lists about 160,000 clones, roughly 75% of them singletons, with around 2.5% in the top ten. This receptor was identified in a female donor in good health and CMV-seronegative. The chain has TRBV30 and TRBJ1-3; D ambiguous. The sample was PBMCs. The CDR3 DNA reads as TGTGCCTGGAGCCCGACGGGGTTGGGAAACACCATATATTTT. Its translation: CAWSPTGLGNTIYF. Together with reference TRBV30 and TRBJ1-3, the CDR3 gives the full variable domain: SQTIHQWPATLVQPVGSPLSLECTVEGTSNPNLYWYRQAAGRGLQLLFYSVGIGQISSEVPQNLSASRPQDRQFILSSKKLLLSDSGFYLCAWSPTGLGNTIYFGEGSWLTVV.